These 25 T cell receptor beta chains were sequenced from one sample in a study of blood T cell repertoires in COVID-19. Produced via immunoSEQ multiplex PCR; TCRdb's table is partial and in-frame only. Of about 310,000 clones listed, around 90% are singletons. What was sequenced was PBMCs or T cells enriched from blood (not recorded which). The receptors were gathered from a woman between 18 and 29 years old who had recovered from COVID-19.

This chain links TRBV12-5 with TRBJ2-1; tentatively, D is TRBD2 (6 bases). V was pared by 8 bases and J by 8 bases, with 16 bases between. Germline values: CDR1 LGHNT, CDR2 FRNRAP. The CDR3 runs to 13 residues. The CDR3 reads CASRSGEVDEQFF. As DNA, the CDR3 is TGTGCTAGTCGTAGCGGCGAGGTGGATGAGCAGTTCTTC. Together with reference TRBV12-5 and TRBJ2-1, the CDR3 gives the full variable domain: DARVTQTPRHKVTEMGQEVTMRCQPILGHNTVFWYRQTMMQGLELLAYFRNRAPLDDSGMPKDRFSAEMPDATLATLKIQPSEPRDSAVYFCASRSGEVDEQFFGPGTRLTVL.

J is TRBJ1-5 and V is TRBV16; D not certain. V lost 3 bases to trimming and J lost 1 base, with 10 bases between them. The CDR3 covers 15 residues. Germline V gene lookup returns CDR1 KGHSY and CDR2 FQNENV. The CDR3 protein is CASSQSRLSNQPQHF. CDR3 in DNA: TGTGCCAGCAGCCAGTCCAGACTGAGCAATCAGCCCCAGCATTTT.

The chain couples TRBV19 to TRBJ1-2; 10 positions agree with TRBD1. The CDR3 covers 15 residues. V lost 5 bases to trimming and J lost 5 bases; unmatched junction nucleotides: 8. Germline V gene lookup returns CDR1 LNHDA and CDR2 SQIVND (reference sequence). The CDR3 coding sequence is TGTGCCAGTAGTCCAAACCGGGACAGGGGATATGGCTACACCTTC. Amino acids: CASSPNRDRGYGYTF. Combining the CDR3 with reference TRBV19 and TRBJ1-2 gives the whole variable domain DGGITQSPKYLFRKEGQNVTLSCEQNLNHDAMYWYRQDPGQGLRLIYYSQIVNDFQKGDIAEGYSVSREKKESFPLTVTSAQKNPTAFYLCASSPNRDRGYGYTFGSGTRLTVV.

J is TRBJ2-1 and V is TRBV7-6; TRBD2 might be the D (5 bases). Germline CDR1 is SGHVS and CDR2 is FNYEAQ. The CDR3 runs 19 residues. The ends were cut back, 0 bases at V and 7 bases at J, with 25 bases in the middle. CDR3 amino acids: CASSLAVDPAGPRGNEQFF. The CDR3 DNA follows: TGTGCCAGCAGCTTAGCGGTTGATCCTGCGGGCCCTCGCGGGAATGAGCAGTTCTTC.

This clone was recorded at least ten times. The CDR3 protein is CASSSRADNSPLHF. The CDR3 DNA follows: TGTGCCAGCAGTTCGAGGGCCGATAATTCACCCCTCCACTTT. This chain links TRBV25-1 with TRBJ1-6; D unclear. The CDR3 totals 14 residues. Germline CDR1 is MGHDK and CDR2 is SYGVNS. V was cut by 5 bases and J by 5 bases, with 10 bases left in between.

The rearrangement links TRBV5-5 to TRBJ2-5; D possibly corresponds to TRBD1 (6 bases). Germline V gene data show CDR1 as SGHKS and CDR2 as YYEKEE (reference sequence). Trimming left V 2 bases short and J 5 bases short, with 10 bases between. The CDR3 runs to 13 residues. The CDR3 DNA reads as TGTGCCAGCAGCTTACAGGGTCGGGAGACCCAGTACTTC. Translated, it gives CASSLQGRETQYF.

The genes are TRBV13 and TRBJ1-1; D gene unclear. Germline CDR1 PRHDT, CDR2 FYEKMQ (reference sequence). This CDR3 has 15 residues. Trimming stripped 2 bases from V and 1 base from J, with 11 bases between. The CDR3, as DNA: TGTGCCAGCAGCTTAAGTCGGAGGCGGAACACTGAAGCTTTCTTT. Translating gives CASSLSRRRNTEAFF.

The J gene is TRBJ1-2, the V gene TRBV12-3 or TRBV12-4; weak D call: TRBD1 (5 bases). This CDR3 is built from 13 residues. Trimming shortened V by 7 bases and J by 6 bases, and 15 bases separated the two germline ends. CDR3 nucleotides: TGTGCCAGCACCGAGAGGAGGGGTCATGGCTACACCTTC. Translation: CASTERRGHGYTF.

V usage is TRBV18 and J usage is TRBJ1-4, with 7 bases that match TRBD1. V gave up 3 bases and J gave up 10 bases; unmatched junction bases: 11. Germline lookup yields CDR1 KGHSH and CDR2 LQKENI. The CDR3 is 15 amino acids. The CDR3 region is CASSPLPGSGGKLFF. In DNA, the CDR3 is TGTGCCAGCTCACCGCTCCCGGGATCAGGGGGAAAACTGTTTTTT.

The chain recombines TRBV27 with TRBJ2-1; 13 bases agree with TRBD2. This CDR3 spans 14 amino acids. The junction had 1 base not matched to a gene; V was cut back by 8 bases and J by 3 bases. Germline lookup yields CDR1 MNHEY and CDR2 SMNVEV (reference sequence). The CDR3 nucleotides read TGTGCCAGCCGGACTAGCGGGAGCTACAATGAGCAGTTCTTC. Translated: CASRTSGSYNEQFF.

This chain joins TRBV5-4 and TRBJ1-6; 11 bases match TRBD1. V gave up 4 bases and J gave up 11 bases; unmatched junction bases: 8. Germline CDR1 reads SGHNT; CDR2 reads YYREEE (reference sequence). This CDR3 is built from 15 residues. Here the CDR3 reads CASSTQGQGVPPLHF. DNA for the CDR3: TGTGCCAGCAGCACTCAGGGACAGGGGGTACCACCCCTCCACTTT.

The CDR3 region is CASRKGQNTEAFF. CDR3 DNA: TGTGCCAGCAGAAAAGGACAGAACACTGAAGCTTTCTTT. The V call is TRBV7-3, the J call TRBJ1-1; D may be TRBD1 (5 bases). CDR1 and CDR2 from the germline V gene are SGHTA and FQGTGA. Trimming took 6 bases from V and 1 from J, leaving 9 bases between them. CDR3 length equals 13 residues.

The V and J genes are TRBV4-2 and TRBJ1-1; TRBD1 aligns across 12 bases. Germline trimming cut 0 bases from V and 4 bases from J; bases unmatched to any gene: 9. The CDR3 loop spans 18 amino acids. CDR1 and CDR2 (germline): LGHNA, YNFKEQ. The CDR3: CASSQDGAGQGAFTEAFF. The CDR3 DNA is TGTGCCAGCAGCCAAGATGGTGCGGGACAGGGGGCTTTCACTGAAGCTTTCTTT.

The J gene is TRBJ2-1, the V gene TRBV24-1; D is perhaps TRBD1 (6 bases). This CDR3 is 15 amino acids long. Germline V gene sequence: CDR1 KGHDR, CDR2 SFDVKD. V was trimmed by 1 base and J by 8 bases, leaving 14 bases between them. The CDR3 is CATSDLRAGVDEQFF. DNA for the CDR3: TGTGCCACCAGTGATTTAAGGGCAGGGGTGGATGAGCAGTTCTTC.

The chain couples TRBV25-1 to TRBJ2-7, with D perhaps TRBD1 (5 bases). V lost 5 bases to trimming and J lost 0 bases, with 8 bases between them. Germline CDR1 and CDR2: MGHDK and SYGVNS. The CDR3 is made up of 13 amino acids. As DNA, the CDR3 is TGTGCCAGCAGTTATACAGGCTCCTACGAGCAGTACTTC. It yields the protein CASSYTGSYEQYF.

This chain connects TRBV5-1 to TRBJ1-6; 7 bases are a match to TRBD1. CDR3 size: 17 residues. Germline CDR1 SGHRS, CDR2 YFSETQ. V gave up 4 bases and J gave up 1 base; unmatched junction bases: 8. CDR3 DNA: TGCGCCAGCAGCAGAGGGGGCAGTCAGTCCTATAATTCACCCCTCCACTTT. Translated: CASSRGGSQSYNSPLHF.

V and J are TRBV27 and TRBJ2-7; D remains unclear. Germline lookup yields CDR1 MNHEY and CDR2 SMNVEV (reference sequence). Trimming stripped 7 bases from V and 1 base from J, with 17 bases between. This CDR3 is 15 amino acids long. CDR3 residues: CASMSWAYGSYEQYF. For the CDR3, the DNA is TGTGCCAGCATGTCTTGGGCTTATGGGTCCTACGAGCAGTACTTC.

Concerning this clone itself: Germline is not matched at one junction end, which may reflect a read error. The rearrangement uses TRBV20-1 and TRBJ2-7; 7 bases are a match to TRBD1. The CDR3 has 11 amino acids. The germline gives CDR1 DFQATT, CDR2 SNEGSKA (reference sequence). The CDR3 nucleotides read TGCAGTGCTAGCCGCCGGGACAGTTCCCACTTC. It encodes CSASRRDSSHF.

This clone was recorded only once. V is TRBV5-1 and J is TRBJ1-2; TRBD1 matches 8 bases. The CDR3 length is 15 residues. V shed 0 bases and J 5 bases; nucleotides not matched to a gene: 6. Per germline, CDR1 SGHRS and CDR2 YFSETQ. The CDR3 loop is CASSLVAGGEYGYTF. The CDR3 DNA follows: TGCGCCAGCAGCTTGGTCGCAGGGGGCGAATATGGCTACACCTTC.

This clone was recorded once. An end of the junction differs from the germline gene, which may be a read error. V and J are TRBV30 and TRBJ1-4; D is perhaps TRBD1 (5 bases). Germline V gives CDR1 GTSNPN, CDR2 SVGIG (reference sequence). The CDR3 is 14 amino acids. CDR3 residues: CAWSVDSTIEKLFF. For the CDR3, the DNA is TGTGCCTGGAGTGTAGACAGTACTATTGAAAAACTGTTTTTT.

The chain carries TRBV28 and TRBJ1-1, with D possibly being TRBD1 (6 bases). The germline gives CDR1 MDHEN, CDR2 SYDVKM. The CDR3 consists of 20 residues. With 1 base removed from V and 0 bases from J, the gap between germline ends came to 24 bases. In nucleotides, the CDR3 is TGTGCCAGCAGTTTATTTCGAACACGGCTCAAAGACAGGATGAACACTGAAGCTTTCTTT. It codes for CASSLFRTRLKDRMNTEAFF.

The count of this clone is one. The V and J genes are TRBV11-3 and TRBJ2-7, with a possible D match to TRBD2 (6 bases). This CDR3 contains 13 residues. V lost 3 bases and J lost 6, with 12 bases in between. Germline CDR1 SGHNT, CDR2 YENEEA. This CDR3 is CASSFRGLSEQYF. The CDR3 bases are TGTGCCAGCAGCTTCCGGGGGTTGAGCGAGCAGTACTTC.

The chain is built from TRBV11-2 and TRBJ1-4; perhaps TRBD1 as D (6 bases). The CDR3 is made up of 13 amino acids. CDR1 SGHAT and CDR2 FQNNGV come from the germline V gene. Trimming removed 5 bases at V and 5 bases at J, with 9 bases between. The CDR3 DNA is TGTGCCAGCAGCAGGGGGGGGAATGAAAAACTGTTTTTT. This encodes CASSRGGNEKLFF. The whole variable domain, filled in from reference TRBV11-2 and TRBJ1-4, reads EAGVAQSPRYKIIEKRQSVAFWCNPISGHATLYWYQQILGQGPKLLIQFQNNGVVDDSQLPKDRFSAERLKGVDSTLKIQPAKLEDSAVYLCASSRGGNEKLFFGSGTQLSVL.

The rearrangement joins TRBV27 to TRBJ2-7; perhaps TRBD1 as D (5 bases). From germline, CDR1 is MNHEY and CDR2 SMNVEV (reference sequence). The CDR3 loop spans 14 amino acids. The V end lost 2 bases, the J end lost 7 bases, and 15 bases lay between the germline ends. CDR3: CASSLIGRVKEQYF. In nucleotides, the CDR3 is TGTGCCAGCAGTTTAATTGGCAGGGTTAAAGAGCAGTACTTC.

The rearrangement joins TRBV5-6 to TRBJ1-5, with a weak D call TRBD1 (6 bases). The CDR3 is 15 residues long. The V end was cut by 3 bases, the J end by 4 bases, with 14 bases between. The germline CDR1 and CDR2 sequences are SGHDT and YYEEEE. CDR3 in amino acids: CASSWGPGGNQPQHF. The CDR3 coding sequence is TGTGCCAGCAGCTGGGGGCCGGGGGGAAATCAGCCCCAGCATTTT.